This T cell receptor beta chain was obtained from a study of beta chain features in type 1 diabetes (dated by TCRdb to 2016 to 2019). Study-wide context: Patients and healthy donors did not differ in mean age, gender distribution, total cell number or subset yield. The study compared the TCRB repertoires of sorted circulating CD4+ T cell subsets in recently diagnosed type 1 diabetes patients with those in matched healthy donors. Naive and central memory subsets were obtained from all 30 or so donors, but regulatory and stem cell-like memory subsets were isolated from only 8 patients and roughly eight healthy donors. A total of 85 million to 110 million sorted cells were examined across all samples, and RNA yield correlated strongly with the number of cells per subset. Overall results and qualifications from the work: Only small numbers of individuals were included in the HLA sub-analyses, which left unresolved whether HLA type had any influence on TCRB rearrangement. In all four CD4+ subsets, TCRB CDR3 length was moderately but significantly shorter in type 1 diabetes patients. Because cDNA was sequenced instead of genomic DNA, highly expressing activated cells could be over-represented, though the groups showed no difference in activation or CD3 levels. Shorter templates might have been favored by PCR, but patient and control samples were amplified and corrected together, so both groups would have been affected equally by any skew. The naive, central memory and regulatory TCRB repertoires appeared to resemble one another more closely among patients than among healthy donors. At VDJ recombination sites, type 1 diabetes patients had fewer insertions and more deleted nucleotides, which implies abnormalities in thymic rearrangement.

As to this clone: Its antigen is not yet known. No much larger clone exists at a distance of one base, and base qualities are not known.

A single peripheral blood draw of 90 to 150 mL on average was collected from each donor into heparinised tubes. A BD FACSAria II and a panel including CD45RO, CCR7, CD25, CD127, CD95 and CD27 were used to sort naive, central memory, regulatory and stem cell-like memory CD4+ T cells. A purity above 98% was achieved for all sorted populations. Right away, PBMCs were isolated by Lymphoprep density gradient centrifugation and were stained directly, with no culture step. To minimize batch effects, samples were stained and sorted in pairs, one healthy donor with one patient per experiment. Between the V and J ends, shortened by 0 bases and 6 bases respectively, the junction contains 5 bases. Including cysteine and phenylalanine, the CDR3 has 13 amino acids. Just CDR3 DNA is preserved here, 39 bases in frame from base 1. Based on the germline V gene, the CDR1 and CDR2 sequences are SGHNT and YENEEA. The entire isolated RNA was reverse transcribed using the High Capacity cDNA Reverse Transcription Kit, and thus expressed TCRB transcripts were sequenced. Deep immunoSEQ sequencing was performed on naive, central memory and regulatory T cell samples, with an average of approximately 4 million total reads per sample. Sorted cells were lysed in RLT buffer and RNA was extracted with DNase-treated RNeasy Micro or Mini kits, depending on cell number. Each cell subset was processed separately to prevent cross-contamination, with patient and healthy donor samples processed together. Using the immunoSEQ multiplex PCR, TCRB sequences were amplified from cDNA into 87-bp fragments spanning the CDR3 region. Sequencing of the amplicons was performed on the Illumina HiSeq platform. On the authors' methods: Synthetic template baselines were used to correct PCR bias computationally, reads within Hamming distance 2 were collapsed together, and singletons that could not be merged were discarded. Reads were aligned to IMGT to assign V, D and J genes, CDR3 length, and insertions or deletions at six rearrangement sites. Within each subset, clonotype counts were normalized to the number of sorted cells before true diversity and Gini coefficients were calculated with the tcR R package. The overlap coefficient, calculated on TCRB nucleotide sequences, was used to quantify repertoire sharing. The table was pulled from immuneACCESS by TCRdb, which kept in-frame rearrangements only. Such tables lose some clones; where checked, under half of the loss comes from unresolved V genes, and the rest has no known cause. V, J and clone size reflect that table, while D and trimming were determined from the DNA. The sample includes fewer than 30,000 clones, with roughly three quarters observed a single time. The ten largest make up 2.2% of the sample.

The sequencing sample was made of Tregs from blood. This specimen's cell subset or site label, interpreted: regulatory CD4+ T cells. The sequence is built from TRBV11-3 and TRBJ2-2; the D gene lacks a confident call. This TCR came from a woman aged 35 to 49 in good health. For the CDR3, the sequence is CASSLDSSGELFF. The nucleotide sequence reads as follows: TGTGCCAGCAGCTTAGATAGTTCCGGGGAGCTGTTTTTT. The reference TRBV11-3 and TRBJ2-2 proteins fill in what lies around the CDR3, so the full variable domain reads EAGVVQSPRYKIIEKKQPVAFWCNPISGHNTLYWYLQNLGQGPELLIRYENEEAVDDSQLPKDRFSAERLKGVDSTLKIQPAELGDSAVYLCASSLDSSGELFFGEGSRLTVL.